This is a list of T cell receptor beta chains from one sample in a study of blood T cell repertoires in COVID-19. Sequenced by immunoSEQ multiplex PCR; TCRdb stores in-frame clones only, minus some. The table has about 120,000 clones, 70% to 90% seen once. Sequencing was carried out using peripheral blood. The receptor set was obtained from a woman aged 45-60 years with acute or convalescent COVID-19. CDR3s include the opening cysteine and the closing phenylalanine or tryptophan. A D gene is named only where the DNA matches it firmly. Rows may omit the clone size; those that give it use once, few, many or a size class.

cdr3_nt	cdr3_aa	v_call	j_call	d_call	clone_size
TGTGCCAGCAGTGGGACAGGGTGGAATGAAAAACTGTTTTTT	CASSGTGWNEKLFF	TRBV2	TRBJ1-4	TRBD1	NA
TGTGCCAGCAGCCTAGTGGGCGGGGGCGTGGAGCTGTTTTTT	CASSLVGGGVELFF	TRBV27	TRBJ2-2	NA	NA
TGTGCCAGCAGCGTAGCCGCCGGGACAGGGAACACTGAAGCTTTCTTT	CASSVAAGTGNTEAFF	TRBV9	TRBJ1-1	TRBD1	NA
TGCGCCAGCAGCCAGACCCACAGCGAGCAGTACTTC	CASSQTHSEQYF	TRBV5-1	TRBJ2-7	NA	NA
TGTGCCAGCAGTGCCTTTAGCGGGGCTACGAACACCGGGGAGCTGTTTTTT	CASSAFSGATNTGELFF	TRBV6-1	TRBJ2-2	TRBD2	NA
TGCGCCAGCAGCTCCTTAGCGGGAGGATCAGGAGATACGCAGTATTTT	CASSSLAGGSGDTQYF	TRBV5-1	TRBJ2-3	TRBD2	NA
TGTGCCAGCAGGGAAATCACAAGGGGACAGCATAATTCACCCCTCCACTTT	CASREITRGQHNSPLHF	TRBV2	TRBJ1-6	TRBD1	once
TGTGCCAGCAGAGCGGGGCACACTGAAGCTTTCTTT	CASRAGHTEAFF	TRBV6-5	TRBJ1-1	NA	NA
TGTGCCTGGAGTAATTACAGGGAGTCTGAAGCTTTCTTT	CAWSNYRESEAFF	TRBV30	TRBJ1-1	NA	NA
TGTGCCAGCATCGCGGGTCCCATTTCTGGAAACACCATATATTTT	CASIAGPISGNTIYF	TRBV28	TRBJ1-3	NA	NA
TGTGCCAGCAGCCCCAAGCGGGGGAGCGAGCAGTACTTC	CASSPKRGSEQYF	TRBV7-9	TRBJ2-7	TRBD2	NA
TGTGCCAGCAGTGAAGATTCAGGATCTGGGGCCAACGTCCTGACTTTC	CASSEDSGSGANVLTF	TRBV2	TRBJ2-6	NA	NA
TGTGCCAGCAGCTCCCAGGGGCTGAGCAATCAGCCCCAGCATTTT	CASSSQGLSNQPQHF	TRBV7-8	TRBJ1-5	NA	NA
TGTGCCAGCAGCCCCTCGGACAGGGGGCTACGTGGCTACACCTTC	CASSPSDRGLRGYTF	TRBV5-4	TRBJ1-2	TRBD1	NA
TGTGCCAGCAGCTCTTACAGGGGCACGAGGACTGAAGCTTTCTTT	CASSSYRGTRTEAFF	TRBV7-9	TRBJ1-1	TRBD1	NA
TGTGCCAGCAGCCCCGGCGGGGGGCGACGCAATCAGCCCCAGCATTTT	CASSPGGGRRNQPQHF	TRBV7-8	TRBJ1-5	NA	few
TGTGCCACCAGCCCAGCGGGGGCCTACAATGAGCAGTTCTTC	CATSPAGAYNEQFF	TRBV15	TRBJ2-1	TRBD2	NA
TGTGCCAGCAGCTTGGGAGGGTCAAACTATGGCTACACCTTC	CASSLGGSNYGYTF	TRBV7-3	TRBJ1-2	NA	few
TGTGCCAGCAGTTCCGGGACAGACCCTAACTATGGCTACACCTTC	CASSSGTDPNYGYTF	TRBV5-5	TRBJ1-2	TRBD1	few
TGTGCCAGCAGCTTAGTAGCGGGAGGGTACGAGCAGTACTTC	CASSLVAGGYEQYF	TRBV7-9	TRBJ2-7	TRBD2	NA
TGTGCCAGCAACAACTACAATGAGCAGTTCTTC	CASNNYNEQFF	TRBV27	TRBJ2-1	NA	NA
TGTGCCAGCAGTTACGCAGGGGACACTGAAGCTTTCTTT	CASSYAGDTEAFF	TRBV6-5	TRBJ1-1	NA	NA
TGCGCCAGCAGCAAGGACAGGGAGAGCTCTGGGGCCAACGTCCTGACTTTC	CASSKDRESSGANVLTF	TRBV5-1	TRBJ2-6	TRBD1	NA
TGTGCCAGCAGCTCTCAACAGGGGAACTATGGCTACACCTTC	CASSSQQGNYGYTF	TRBV6-5	TRBJ1-2	TRBD1	NA
TGTGCCAGCAGCCAAGTGACATCTAGCGGGAGGAAGACCCAGTACTTC	CASSQVTSSGRKTQYF	TRBV4-2	TRBJ2-5	TRBD2	few
TGTGCCAGCAGCTCGGGACTAGCGGCCACAGATACGCAGTATTTT	CASSSGLAATDTQYF	TRBV7-9	TRBJ2-3	TRBD2	NA
TGTGCCAGCAGCTCCGGAGGAGGGGTCGCTGGCTACACCTTC	CASSSGGGVAGYTF	TRBV7-3	TRBJ1-2	NA	NA
TGCGCCAGCAGTGAAGCAGGAGGTAAAGAGCAGTACTTC	CASSEAGGKEQYF	TRBV10-1	TRBJ2-7	NA	NA
TGTGCCACCAGTTCAGGGCCCAAAGGGCCCCAGCATTTT	CATSSGPKGPQHF	TRBV24-1	TRBJ1-5	NA	once
TGTGCCAGCAGCGCCGAAGCTCCCAACTATAATTCACCCCTCCACTTT	CASSAEAPNYNSPLHF	TRBV2	TRBJ1-6	NA	NA
TGCAGTGCTAGTAGGACAGGGGTTTTTCACGAGCAGTACTTC	CSASRTGVFHEQYF	TRBV20-1	TRBJ2-7	TRBD1	once
TGTGCCAGCAGCCTATTATCCGAGGACTGGCGGACCTTAGCCAAAAACATTCAGTACTTC	CASSLLSEDWRTLAKNIQYF	TRBV9	TRBJ2-4	NA	NA
TGTGCCAGCAGCTTGGGACAGAGTTATGAAAAACTGTTTTTT	CASSLGQSYEKLFF	TRBV7-9	TRBJ1-4	TRBD1	NA